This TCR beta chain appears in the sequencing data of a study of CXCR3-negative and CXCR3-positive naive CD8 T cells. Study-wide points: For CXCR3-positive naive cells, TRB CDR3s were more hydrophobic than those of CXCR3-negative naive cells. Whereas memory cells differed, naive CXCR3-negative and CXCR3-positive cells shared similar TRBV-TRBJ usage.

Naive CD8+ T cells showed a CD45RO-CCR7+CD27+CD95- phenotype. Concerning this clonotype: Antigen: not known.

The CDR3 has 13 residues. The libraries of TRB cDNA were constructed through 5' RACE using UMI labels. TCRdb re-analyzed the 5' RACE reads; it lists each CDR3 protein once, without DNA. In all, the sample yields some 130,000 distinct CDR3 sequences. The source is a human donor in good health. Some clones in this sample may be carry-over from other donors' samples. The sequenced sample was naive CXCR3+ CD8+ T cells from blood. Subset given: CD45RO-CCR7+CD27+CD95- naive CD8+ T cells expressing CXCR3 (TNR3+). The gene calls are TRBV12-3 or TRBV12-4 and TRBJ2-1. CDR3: CASRWPLGNEQFF.